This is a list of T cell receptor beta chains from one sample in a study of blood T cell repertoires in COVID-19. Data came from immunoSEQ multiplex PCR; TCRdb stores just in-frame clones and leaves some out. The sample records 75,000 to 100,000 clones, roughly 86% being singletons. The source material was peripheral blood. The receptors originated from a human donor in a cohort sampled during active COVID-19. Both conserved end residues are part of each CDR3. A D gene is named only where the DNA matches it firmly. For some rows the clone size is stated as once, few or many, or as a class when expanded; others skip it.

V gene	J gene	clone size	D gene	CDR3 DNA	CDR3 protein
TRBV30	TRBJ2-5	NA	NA	TGTGCCTGGAGTGCAGTTCCCAAGCAAGAGACCCAGTACTTC	CAWSAVPKQETQYF
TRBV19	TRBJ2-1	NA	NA	TGTGCCAGTACCCAGAGGCCAGGGCTGAATGAGCAGTTCTTC	CASTQRPGLNEQFF
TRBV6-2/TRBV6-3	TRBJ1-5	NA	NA	TGTGCCAGCAGTTCGTCTCCCCAGGGACAGCCCCAGCATTTT	CASSSSPQGQPQHF
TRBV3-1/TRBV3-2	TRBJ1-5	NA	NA	TGTGCCAGCAGCCAAGCGGGGGGCAATCAGCCCCAGCATTTT	CASSQAGGNQPQHF
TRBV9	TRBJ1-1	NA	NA	TGTGCCAGCAGCCCCGGGAAGGGCCTGAACACTGAAGCTTTCTTT	CASSPGKGLNTEAFF
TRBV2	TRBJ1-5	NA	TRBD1	TGTGCCAGCAGTGAACAGGGGGCATGGCAGCCCCAGCATTTT	CASSEQGAWQPQHF
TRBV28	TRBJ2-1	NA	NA	TGTGCCAGCAGCTTTAACAGCATTGGGGAGCAGTTCTTC	CASSFNSIGEQFF
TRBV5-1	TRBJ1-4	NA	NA	TGCGCCAGCAGCTTGGGTCAAGAGGAAAAACTGTTTTTT	CASSLGQEEKLFF
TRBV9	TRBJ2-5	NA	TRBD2	TGTGCCAGCAGCCATAGCGGGGGAGAGACCCAGTACTTC	CASSHSGGETQYF
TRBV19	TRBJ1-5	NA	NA	TGTGCCAGTAGTCCTTCGGCAGGGAAAAATCAGCCCCAGCATTTT	CASSPSAGKNQPQHF
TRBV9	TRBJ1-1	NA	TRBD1	TGTGCCAGCAGCGCCTCATGGACAGGGGGCCCATCCCGGAACACTGAAGCTTTCTTT	CASSASWTGGPSRNTEAFF
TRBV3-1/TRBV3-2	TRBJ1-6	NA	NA	TGTGCCAGCAGCCAAGTAGGGGGACCGCCTAATTCACCCCTCCACTTT	CASSQVGGPPNSPLHF
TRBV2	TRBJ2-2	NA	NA	TGTGCCAGCAGCCTCTTGGGACGGCGGGGCGGGGAGCTGTTTTTT	CASSLLGRRGGELFF
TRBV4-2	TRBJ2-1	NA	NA	TGTGCCAGCAGCCAAGAAGGTGCGGTGGACAATGAGCAGTTCTTC	CASSQEGAVDNEQFF
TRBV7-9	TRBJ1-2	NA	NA	TGTGCCAGCAGTTTCGGGCTTGGAGGGGGCTACACCTTC	CASSFGLGGGYTF
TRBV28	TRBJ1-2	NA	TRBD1	TGTGCCAGCAAAGACCCAGGACAGGGTGGATATGGCTACACCTTC	CASKDPGQGGYGYTF
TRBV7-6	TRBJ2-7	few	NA	TGTGCCAGCAGCCCCACAGGGAACGAGCAGTACTTC	CASSPTGNEQYF
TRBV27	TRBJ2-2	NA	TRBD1	TGTGCCAGCAGCAGGACAGGGGACACCGGGGAGCTGTTTTTT	CASSRTGDTGELFF
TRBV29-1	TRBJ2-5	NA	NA	TGCAGCGCCGGACAGCGTGGCGTCCAAGAGACCCAGTACTTC	CSAGQRGVQETQYF
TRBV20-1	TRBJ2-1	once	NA	TGCAGTGCTAGGGCCCCATTTGAGCAGTTCTTC	CSARAPFEQFF
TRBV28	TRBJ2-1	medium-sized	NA	TGTGCCACTGATGGGGGGGCTAGCGGAGTCAATGAGCAGTTCTTC	CATDGGASGVNEQFF
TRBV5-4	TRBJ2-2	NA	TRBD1	TGTGCCAGCAGCGGGACAGGGGGCGACGCGTACACCGGGGAGCTGTTTTTT	CASSGTGGDAYTGELFF
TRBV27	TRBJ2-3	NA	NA	TGTGCCAGCAGCCAACTCCGGGACGGTGGGGGGGATACGCAGTATTTT	CASSQLRDGGGDTQYF
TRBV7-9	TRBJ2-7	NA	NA	TGTGCCAGCAGCCCCCGGACAGCGAACCTCGTCTACGAGCAGTACTTC	CASSPRTANLVYEQYF
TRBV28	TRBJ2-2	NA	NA	TGTGCCAGCAGCGCCCTACTCCCACCCGGGGAGCTGTTTTTT	CASSALLPPGELFF
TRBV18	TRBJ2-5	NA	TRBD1	TGTGCCAGCTCACGCACAGGGGGCCGGGAGACCCAGTACTTC	CASSRTGGRETQYF
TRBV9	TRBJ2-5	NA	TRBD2	TGTGCCAGCAGCGGGACTAGCGGGGGGGCTGGGGAGACCCAGTACTTC	CASSGTSGGAGETQYF
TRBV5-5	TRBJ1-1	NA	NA	TGTGCCAGCAGCTTGTGGGGGCGAACCACTGAAGCTTTCTTT	CASSLWGRTTEAFF
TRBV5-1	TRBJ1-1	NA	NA	TGCGCCAGCAGCTTCGACAGGATGAACACTGAAGCTTTCTTT	CASSFDRMNTEAFF
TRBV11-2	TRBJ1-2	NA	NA	TGTGCCAGCAGCTTAGCATTTGGAGGGGTTCACTATGGCTACACCTTC	CASSLAFGGVHYGYTF
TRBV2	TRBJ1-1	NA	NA	TGTGCCAGCAGTGAGGTGAGGAACACTGAAGCTTTCTTT	CASSEVRNTEAFF